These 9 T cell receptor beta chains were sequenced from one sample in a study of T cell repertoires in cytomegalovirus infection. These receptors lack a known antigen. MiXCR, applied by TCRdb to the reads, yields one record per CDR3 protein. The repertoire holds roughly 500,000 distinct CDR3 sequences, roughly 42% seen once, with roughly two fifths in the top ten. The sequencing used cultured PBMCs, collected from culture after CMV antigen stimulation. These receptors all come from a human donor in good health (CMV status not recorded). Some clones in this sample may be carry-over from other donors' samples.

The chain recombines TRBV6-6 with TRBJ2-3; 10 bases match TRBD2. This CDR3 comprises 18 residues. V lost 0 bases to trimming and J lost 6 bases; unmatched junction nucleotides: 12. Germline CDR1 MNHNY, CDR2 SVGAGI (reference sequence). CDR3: CASSYSMWLAGEGDTQYF. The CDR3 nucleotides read TGTGCCAGCAGTTACTCGATGTGGCTAGCGGGGGAGGGGGATACGCAGTATTTT.

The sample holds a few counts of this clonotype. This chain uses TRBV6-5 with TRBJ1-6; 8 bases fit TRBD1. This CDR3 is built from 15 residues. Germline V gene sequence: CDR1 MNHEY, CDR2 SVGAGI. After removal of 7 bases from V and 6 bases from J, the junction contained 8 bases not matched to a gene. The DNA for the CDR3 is TGTGCCAGCATGGCAGGGGGCAACCTTAATTCACCCCTCCACTTT. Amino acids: CASMAGGNLNSPLHF.

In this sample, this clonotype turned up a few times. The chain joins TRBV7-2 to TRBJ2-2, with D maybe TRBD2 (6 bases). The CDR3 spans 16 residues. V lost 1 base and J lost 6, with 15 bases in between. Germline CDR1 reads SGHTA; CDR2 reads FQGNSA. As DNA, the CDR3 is TGTGCCAGCAGCTTAGATCGGCCGGGAGAAGCCGGGGAGCTGTTTTTT. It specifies CASSLDRPGEAGELFF.

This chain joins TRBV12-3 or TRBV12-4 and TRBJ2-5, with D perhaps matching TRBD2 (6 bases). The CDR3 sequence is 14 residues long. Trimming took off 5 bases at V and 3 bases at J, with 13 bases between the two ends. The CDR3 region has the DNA TGTGCCAGCAGTCCCCCCTGGGGGGAAGAGACCCAGTACTTC. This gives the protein CASSPPWGEETQYF.

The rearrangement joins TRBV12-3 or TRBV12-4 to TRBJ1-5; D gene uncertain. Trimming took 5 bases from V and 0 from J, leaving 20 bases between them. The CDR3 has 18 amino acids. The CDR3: CASSPRGPAFLSNQPQHF. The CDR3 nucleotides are TGTGCCAGCAGTCCCCGAGGTCCAGCCTTTCTTAGCAATCAGCCCCAGCATTTT.

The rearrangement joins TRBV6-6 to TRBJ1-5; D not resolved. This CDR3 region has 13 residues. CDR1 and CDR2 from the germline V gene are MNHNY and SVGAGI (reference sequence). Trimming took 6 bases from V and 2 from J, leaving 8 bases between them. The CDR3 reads CASRLHGNQPQHF. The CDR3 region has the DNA TGTGCCAGCAGATTACACGGCAATCAGCCCCAGCATTTT.

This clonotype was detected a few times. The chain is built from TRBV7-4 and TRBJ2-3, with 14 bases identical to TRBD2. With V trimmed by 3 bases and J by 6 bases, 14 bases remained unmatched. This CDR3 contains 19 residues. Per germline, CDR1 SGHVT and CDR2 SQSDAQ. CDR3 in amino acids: CASSFPRTSGGSLWDTQYF. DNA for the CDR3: TGTGCCAGCAGCTTCCCCAGGACTAGCGGGGGGTCCCTCTGGGATACGCAGTATTTT.

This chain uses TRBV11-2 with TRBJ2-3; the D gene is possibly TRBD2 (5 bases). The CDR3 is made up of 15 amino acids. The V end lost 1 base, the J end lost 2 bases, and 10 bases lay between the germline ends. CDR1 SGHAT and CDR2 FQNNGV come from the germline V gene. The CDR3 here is CASSLAGGNTDTQYF. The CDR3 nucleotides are TGTGCCAGCAGCTTAGCAGGAGGAAACACAGATACGCAGTATTTT.

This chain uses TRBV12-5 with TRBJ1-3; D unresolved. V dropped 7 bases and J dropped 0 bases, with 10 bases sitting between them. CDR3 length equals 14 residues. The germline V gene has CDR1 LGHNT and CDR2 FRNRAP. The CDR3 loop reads CASEPAPSGNTIYF. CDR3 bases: TGTGCTAGTGAACCCGCCCCCTCTGGAAACACCATATATTTT.